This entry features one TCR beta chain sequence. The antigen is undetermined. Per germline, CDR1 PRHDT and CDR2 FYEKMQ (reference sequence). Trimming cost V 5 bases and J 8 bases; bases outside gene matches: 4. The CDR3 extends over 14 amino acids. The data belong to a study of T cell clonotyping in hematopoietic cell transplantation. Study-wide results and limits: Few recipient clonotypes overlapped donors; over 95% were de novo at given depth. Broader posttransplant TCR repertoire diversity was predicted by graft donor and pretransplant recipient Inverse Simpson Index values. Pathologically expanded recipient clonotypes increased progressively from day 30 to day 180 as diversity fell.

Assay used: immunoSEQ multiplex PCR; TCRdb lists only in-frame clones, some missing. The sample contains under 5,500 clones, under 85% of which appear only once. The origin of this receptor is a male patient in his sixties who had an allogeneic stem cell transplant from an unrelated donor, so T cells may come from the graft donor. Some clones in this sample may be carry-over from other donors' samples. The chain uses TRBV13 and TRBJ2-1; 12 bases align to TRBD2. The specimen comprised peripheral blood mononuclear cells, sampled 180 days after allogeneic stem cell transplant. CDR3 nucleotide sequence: TGTGCCAGCAGCCGGAGACTAGCGGGAGATGAGCAGTTCTTC. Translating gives CASSRRLAGDEQFF.